Following are 30 T cell receptor beta chains from one sample sequenced in a study of shared clonotypes between healthy human individuals. Sequencing was performed with immunoSEQ multiplex PCR; in TCRdb, only in-frame clones are kept and a portion is missing. The table includes 2 million to 2.5 million clones, 80% to 95% detected once. Sequences were obtained from naive CD4+ T cells from PBMCs. The subset is: CD45RA+ positively selected. The receptors originated from a man between 18 and 35 years old in good health. Some clones in this sample may be carry-over from other donors' samples.

This clone was detected only a few times. This chain connects TRBV28 to TRBJ1-4; D unresolved. V lost 5 bases to trimming and J lost 8 bases, with 12 bases between them. This CDR3 is built from 13 residues. Germline V lookup: CDR1 MDHEN, CDR2 SYDVKM. The CDR3 here is CASSLLDLEKLFF. CDR3 sequence (DNA): TGTGCCAGCAGTCTCCTAGATCTAGAAAAACTGTTTTTT.

This chain joins TRBV7-8 and TRBJ2-1; 8 bases map to TRBD2. The CDR3 loop spans 15 amino acids. V dropped 5 bases and J dropped 6; count of bases not matched to a gene: 9. Germline CDR1 SGHVS, CDR2 FQNEAQ. The CDR3 loop reads CASSASWLAGNEQFF. CDR3 DNA sequence: TGTGCCAGCAGCGCCAGCTGGCTAGCGGGCAATGAGCAGTTCTTC.

This sequence joins TRBV28 and TRBJ2-6; 7 positions agree with TRBD1. V shed 5 bases, J shed 0 bases, and the junction held 10 bases outside the gene matches. The CDR3 runs to 18 residues. Germline loops: CDR1 MDHEN, CDR2 SYDVKM. The CDR3 nucleotides read TGTGCCAGCAGTGCGCCGGGACAGTGGGCCTCTGGGGCCAACGTCCTGACTTTC. Translation: CASSAPGQWASGANVLTF.

As for this clone: The same CDR3 arises from other DNA sequences in this sample as well. J is TRBJ2-3 and V is TRBV9; 7 positions agree with TRBD2. The junction had 0 bases not matched to a gene; V was cut back by 5 bases and J by 0 bases. The CDR3 has 13 residues. Germline values: CDR1 SGDLS, CDR2 YYNGEE. DNA of the CDR3: TGTGCCAGCAGTAGCGGGAGCACAGATACGCAGTATTTT. This codes for CASSSGSTDTQYF.

This clone was seen a single time. As DNA, the CDR3 is TGTGCCAGCAGCTCCCTAAGCGCTGAAGCTTTCTTT. It translates to CASSSLSAEAFF. The chain combines TRBV7-2 with TRBJ1-1, with no clear D. The CDR3 length is 12 residues. Germline V gene lookup returns CDR1 SGHTA and CDR2 FQGNSA. The V end was cut by 4 bases, the J end by 6 bases, with 9 bases between.

The chain employs TRBV18 and TRBJ2-7; D remains ambiguous. Trimming removed 3 bases from V and 5 bases from J, with 11 bases in between. CDR1 KGHSH and CDR2 LQKENI come from the germline V gene. This CDR3 contains 13 residues. This chain's CDR3 is CASSPSSSNEQYF. As DNA, the CDR3 is TGTGCCAGCTCACCCAGCTCGTCCAACGAGCAGTACTTC.

CDR3 amino acids: CASSKRRNINQPQHF. In DNA form, the CDR3 reads TGTGCCAGCAGCAAAAGGAGGAACATAAATCAGCCCCAGCATTTT. The gene calls are TRBV21-1 and TRBJ1-5. TRBV21-1 is annotated as a pseudogene. The CDR3 extends over 15 amino acids.

The rearrangement uses TRBV7-9 and TRBJ2-5; TRBD1 agrees at 8 bases. Germline lookup yields CDR1 SEHNR and CDR2 FQNEAQ (reference sequence). CDR3 length: 15 amino acids. J lost 5 bases, V lost 5 bases, and 10 bases had no gene match. The CDR3 is CASSPGQGRGETQYF. CDR3 coding DNA: TGTGCCAGCAGCCCCGGACAGGGCAGGGGGGAGACCCAGTACTTC. Full variable domain (remainder filled in from reference TRBV7-9 and TRBJ2-5): DTGVSQNPRHKITKRGQNVTFRCDPISEHNRLYWYRQTLGQGPEFLTYFQNEAQLEKSRLLSDRFSAERPKGSFSTLEIQRTEQGDSAMYLCASSPGQGRGETQYFGPGTRLLVL.

This clone was counted only a few times. The chain links TRBV30 to TRBJ1-4, with D perhaps TRBD1 (5 bases). Germline values: CDR1 GTSNPN, CDR2 SVGIG (reference sequence). The CDR3 has 14 amino acids. Trimming stripped 0 bases from V and 8 bases from J, with 13 bases between. The CDR3 protein is CAWSVAGAGEKLFF. CDR3 DNA sequence: TGTGCCTGGAGTGTCGCTGGGGCGGGGGAAAAACTGTTTTTT.

This clone was detected once. The sample contains more than one DNA sequence encoding this CDR3. V gene TRBV5-1 combines with J gene TRBJ2-5; D may be TRBD1 (6 bases). Germline V gives CDR1 SGHRS, CDR2 YFSETQ. The CDR3 loop spans 14 amino acids. V lost 0 bases and J 2 bases, leaving 8 bases between the germline ends. The CDR3 DNA sequence: TGCGCCAGCAGCTTGGAAAGGGGGCAAGAGACCCAGTACTTC. This codes for CASSLERGQETQYF.

This chain joins TRBV9 and TRBJ1-4; D is ambiguous. V shed 4 bases and J shed 8 bases, with 12 bases lying between them. CDR1 and CDR2 (germline): SGDLS, YYNGEE. The CDR3 has 13 amino acids. CDR3 coding DNA: TGTGCCAGCAGCCCCCGCGATGGAGAAAAACTGTTTTTT. Residues: CASSPRDGEKLFF.

V usage is TRBV5-1 and J usage is TRBJ2-7, with 8 positions matching TRBD1. Germline trimming cut 4 bases from V and 3 bases from J; bases unmatched to any gene: 9. Germline V gene lookup returns CDR1 SGHRS and CDR2 YFSETQ. The CDR3 consists of 15 residues. The CDR3 loop reads CASSANGQGFYEQYF. The CDR3, as DNA: TGCGCCAGCAGCGCTAACGGACAGGGATTCTACGAGCAGTACTTC.

This clone was counted only a few times. This rearrangement joins TRBV7-9 to TRBJ1-5; unclear D gene. In germline, CDR1 is SEHNR, CDR2 FQNEAQ (reference sequence). The germline V and J ends were trimmed by 2 bases and 5 bases, with 7 bases remaining between them. This CDR3 is 13 amino acids long. CDR3 coding DNA: TGTGCCAGCAGCTTATTCGGGGATCAGCCCCAGCATTTT. Its protein product is CASSLFGDQPQHF.

V gene TRBV4-1 combines with J gene TRBJ2-3; D call uncertain. The germline V and J ends were trimmed by 2 bases and 0 bases, with 9 bases remaining between them. This CDR3 contains 15 residues. The germline V gene has CDR1 MGHRA and CDR2 YSYEKL. The CDR3, as DNA: TGCGCCAGCAGCCAAAGTCCTCTTAGCACAGATACGCAGTATTTT. It is translated as CASSQSPLSTDTQYF.

The genes are TRBV21-1 and TRBJ1-1. TRBV21-1 has pseudogene status. This CDR3 region has 15 residues. CDR3 amino acids: CASSKVRGRDTEAFF. The CDR3, as DNA: TGTGCCAGCAGCAAAGTCCGGGGGCGGGACACTGAAGCTTTCTTT.

In DNA form, the CDR3 reads TGTGCCAGCAGCTTGGACGTGAACACTGAAGCTTTCTTT. Residues: CASSLDVNTEAFF. The chain employs TRBV5-4 and TRBJ1-1, with unresolved D. The germline gives CDR1 SGHNT, CDR2 YYREEE (reference sequence). The CDR3 spans 13 residues. V was clipped by 0 bases and J by 0 bases, with 3 bases between them.

The V and J genes are TRBV29-1 and TRBJ2-1; maybe TRBD2 (6 bases). The germline V gene encodes CDR1 SQVTM and CDR2 ANQGSEA. The CDR3 extends over 11 amino acids. The V end was cut by 6 bases, the J end by 9 bases, with 12 bases between. CDR3 in DNA: TGCAGCGTCCGGGACTGGGGTGAGCAGTTCTTC. Translation: CSVRDWGEQFF.

The CDR3 DNA sequence: TGTGCCAGCAGTGAAAATAGGGCCAGGGGGACCAATCAGCCCCAGCATTTT. Translating gives CASSENRARGTNQPQHF. V usage is TRBV6-1 and J usage is TRBJ1-5; 7 nucleotides match TRBD1. The junction had 10 bases not matched to a gene; V was cut back by 2 bases and J by 3 bases. The CDR3 sequence is 17 residues long. Looked up from germline, CDR1 is MNHNS and CDR2 is SASEGT.

This clone has just one count. This chain uses TRBV11-1 with TRBJ1-2; no firm D call. The CDR3 runs to 13 residues. Between the trimmed V and J ends, which lost 5 bases and 4 bases, there was a span of 11 bases. Germline-derived CDR1 and CDR2 are SGHAT and FQDESV (reference sequence). The CDR3 spells CASSPSLGYGYTF. In DNA form, the CDR3 reads TGTGCCAGCAGCCCCTCTCTCGGCTATGGCTACACCTTC.

The chain recombines TRBV7-6 with TRBJ2-3, with 9 bases aligning to TRBD2. With 2 bases clipped from V and 4 bases from J, the junction kept 16 bases outside the gene matches. The CDR3 spans 19 residues. CDR1 is SGHVS and CDR2 is FNYEAQ in the germline V gene. CDR3 DNA sequence: TGTGCCAGCAGCTTAAGGGGGGGACTAATAGCGGGAGAGTCAGATACGCAGTATTTT. Its protein product is CASSLRGGLIAGESDTQYF.

Comments on this clone: This CDR3 is also generated by other DNA sequences in the sample. The gene calls are TRBV11-3 and TRBJ2-3; possibly TRBD1 or TRBD2 for D (5 bases each). The germline V gene encodes CDR1 SGHNT and CDR2 YENEEA. V lost 3 bases and J lost 0, with 7 bases in between. The CDR3 extends over 14 amino acids. The CDR3 DNA is TGTGCCAGCAGCTTCCGGGACAGCACAGATACGCAGTATTTT. Encoded protein: CASSFRDSTDTQYF.

In this sample, this clone turned up a few times. The sample has other DNA sequences that encode this CDR3 too. The chain links TRBV19 to TRBJ2-2; a possible D gene is TRBD1 (6 bases). V dropped 1 base and J dropped 4 bases, with 7 bases sitting between them. The germline V gene has CDR1 LNHDA and CDR2 SQIVND (reference sequence). This CDR3 region has 14 residues. The CDR3 region is CASSIGGGTGELFF. CDR3 nucleotides: TGTGCCAGTAGTATAGGAGGGGGCACCGGGGAGCTGTTTTTT.

The chain is built from TRBV30 and TRBJ2-3; the match to TRBD2 covers 7 bases. With 2 bases clipped from V and 9 bases from J, the junction kept 5 bases outside the gene matches. Germline CDR1 is GTSNPN and CDR2 is SVGIG (reference sequence). The CDR3 runs to 12 residues. The CDR3 protein is CAWSSSAGTQYF. The CDR3 bases are TGTGCCTGGAGTAGCTCAGCGGGAACGCAGTATTTT. The whole variable domain, filled in from reference TRBV30 and TRBJ2-3, reads SQTIHQWPATLVQPVGSPLSLECTVEGTSNPNLYWYRQAAGRGLQLLFYSVGIGQISSEVPQNLSASRPQDRQFILSSKKLLLSDSGFYLCAWSSSAGTQYFGPGTRLTVL.

The chain links TRBV28 to TRBJ1-4, with D possibly matching TRBD1 (5 bases). V shed 5 bases and J shed 6 bases, with 19 bases lying between them. In germline, CDR1 is MDHEN, CDR2 SYDVKM. The CDR3 totals 16 residues. The CDR3 protein is CASSLSIGGAYEKLFF. The CDR3 DNA follows: TGTGCCAGCAGTCTCTCTATCGGGGGAGCGTATGAAAAACTGTTTTTT.

About this clone: At one boundary the junction diverges from the germline segment, which might be a read error. This chain joins TRBV6-5 and TRBJ1-5; 7 bases line up with TRBD1. The CDR3 is 14 residues long. Germline V lookup: CDR1 MNHEY, CDR2 SVGAGI. CDR3: CASNYGSGGKPQHF. The CDR3 DNA sequence: TGTGCCAGCAATTACGGGTCAGGGGGGAAGCCCCAGCATTTT.

This sequence joins TRBV28 and TRBJ2-3, with TRBD2 matching 13 bases. The CDR3 sequence is 17 residues long. Looked up from germline, CDR1 is MDHEN and CDR2 is SYDVKM. The J segment lost 2 bases and the V segment lost 1 base, leaving 3 bases of the junction unmatched. The CDR3 reads CASSLFGLAGATDTQYF. The CDR3 DNA reads as TGTGCCAGCAGTTTATTCGGACTAGCGGGAGCCACAGATACGCAGTATTTT.

V usage is TRBV5-1 and J usage is TRBJ2-3; D possibly corresponds to TRBD2 (6 bases). CDR3 length: 16 amino acids. Germline V CDR1 and CDR2: SGHRS, YFSETQ. The V end was cut by 0 bases, the J end by 6 bases, with 17 bases between. CDR3 sequence reads: CASSLGVSGLGDTQYF. The CDR3 DNA reads as TGCGCCAGCAGCTTGGGGGTTAGCGGTCTTGGGGATACGCAGTATTTT. The variable domain in full, with the rest retrieved from reference TRBV5-1 and TRBJ2-3, is KAGVTQTPRYLIKTRGQQVTLSCSPISGHRSVSWYQQTPGQGLQFLFEYFSETQRNKGNFPGRFSGRQFSNSRSEMNVSTLELGDSALYLCASSLGVSGLGDTQYFGPGTRLTVL.

The chain links TRBV5-6 to TRBJ2-7; 8 bases match TRBD2. In germline, CDR1 is SGHDT, CDR2 YYEEEE. CDR3 length: 15 amino acids. Germline trimming cut 5 bases from V and 0 bases from J; bases unmatched to any gene: 7. This chain's CDR3 is CASRKGAGASYEQYF. In DNA, the CDR3 is TGTGCCAGCAGGAAGGGAGCGGGAGCCTCCTACGAGCAGTACTTC.

The genes are TRBV4-3 and TRBJ2-1; 7 bases are shared with TRBD2. J gave up 10 bases and V 1 base, and 1 base lay outside the gene matches. CDR3 length equals 12 residues. Germline-derived CDR1 and CDR2 are LGHNA and YSLEER. The CDR3 here is CASSQGRGEQFF. DNA for the CDR3: TGCGCCAGCAGCCAAGGGCGGGGGGAGCAGTTCTTC.

V and J are TRBV7-9 and TRBJ2-7; 11 bases are a match to TRBD1. Germline CDR1 is SEHNR and CDR2 is FQNEAQ (reference sequence). The CDR3 covers 18 residues. Trimming took 7 bases from V and 1 from J; bases not matched to a gene: 15. The CDR3 DNA reads as TGTGCCAGCATCCCGATGGACAGGGGGCGAAATTGGTCCTACGAGCAGTACTTC. It encodes CASIPMDRGRNWSYEQYF.